The sequence of this T cell receptor beta chain was determined in a study of CXCR3-negative and CXCR3-positive naive CD8 T cells. The CDR3 contains 16 residues. Germline V gives CDR1 MNHEY, CDR2 SVGAGI. UMI-labeled 5' RACE yielded the TRB cDNA libraries. Reprocessing the 5' RACE reads, TCRdb reports a single entry for every CDR3 protein and omits DNA. This sample's clone table lists around 60,000 distinct CDR3 sequences. This clonotype was obtained from a human donor in good health. Some clones in this sample may be carry-over from other donors' samples. Sample: naive CXCR3- CD8+ T cells from blood. Noted subset: CD45RO-CCR7+CD27+CD95- naive CD8+ T cells lacking CXCR3 (TNR3-). This chain uses TRBV6-5 with TRBJ2-5; TCRdb selects TRBD1, and the lack of DNA leaves this call unchecked. CDR3 sequence reads: CASNTIRDRGEETQYF.